A single sample gave rise to the 16 T cell receptor beta chains below, sequenced in a study of cytomegalovirus exposure and HLA in healthy donors. The PCR employed 60 Vbeta primers together with 13 Jbeta primers. Produced via immunoSEQ multiplex PCR; TCRdb's table is partial and in-frame only. The table records more than 110,000 clones, 75% to 80% of them present only once. The sequencing input was PBMCs. The receptors stem from a male donor in good health and CMV-seronegative.

This chain joins TRBV5-1 and TRBJ1-2; possible D gene TRBD1, 6 bases. V was pared by 4 bases and J by 8 bases, with 21 bases between. The CDR3 runs 15 residues. Germline V gene data show CDR1 as SGHRS and CDR2 as YFSETQ. The CDR3 sequence is CASSPKAGVSVGYTF. The CDR3 DNA reads as TGCGCCAGCAGCCCTAAGGCAGGGGTCTCTGTGGGCTACACCTTC.

In this sample, this clone turned up once. The same CDR3 also results from other DNA sequences found in this sample. V is TRBV9 and J is TRBJ2-3; 9 bases fit TRBD2. Looked up from germline, CDR1 is SGDLS and CDR2 is YYNGEE. This CDR3 spans 15 amino acids. The V and J ends lost 0 bases and 1 base, in that order; junction bases with no gene match: 0. The CDR3 is CASSVGTSGTDTQYF. In DNA, the CDR3 is TGTGCCAGCAGCGTAGGGACTAGCGGCACAGATACGCAGTATTTT.

CDR3 in amino acids: CASSSWTAEKLFF. Written as DNA, the CDR3 is TGTGCCAGCAGCTCATGGACAGCTGAAAAACTGTTTTTT. The rearrangement joins TRBV7-2 to TRBJ1-4, with D possibly matching TRBD1 (6 bases). CDR3 size: 13 residues. Per the germline V gene, CDR1 is SGHTA and CDR2 is FQGNSA. Trimming took off 4 bases at V and 7 bases at J, with 10 bases between the two ends. The full variable domain, completed using reference TRBV7-2 and TRBJ1-4, is GAGVSQSPSNKVTEKGKDVELRCDPISGHTALYWYRQSLGQGLEFLIYFQGNSAPDKSGLPSDRFSAERTGGSVSTLTIQRTQQEDSAVYLCASSSWTAEKLFFGSGTQLSVL.

This chain uses TRBV5-1 with TRBJ2-7, with D uncertain. The V end lost 1 base, the J end lost 0 bases, and 11 bases lay between the germline ends. The CDR3 contains 15 residues. CDR1 is SGHRS and CDR2 is YFSETQ in the germline V gene. The CDR3 nucleotides read TGCGCCAGCAGCTTGAAGGAAACTACCTCCTACGAGCAGTACTTC. Its protein is CASSLKETTSYEQYF. The full variable domain, with the rest looked up from reference TRBV5-1 and TRBJ2-7, is KAGVTQTPRYLIKTRGQQVTLSCSPISGHRSVSWYQQTPGQGLQFLFEYFSETQRNKGNFPGRFSGRQFSNSRSEMNVSTLELGDSALYLCASSLKETTSYEQYFGPGTRLTVT.

For this clone: At the DNA level, this CDR3 is encoded by other sequences in the same sample as well. The rearrangement joins TRBV5-6 to TRBJ2-7; a possible D gene is TRBD1 (6 bases). CDR1 is SGHDT and CDR2 is YYEEEE in the germline V gene. V dropped 0 bases and J dropped 1 base, with 8 bases sitting between them. The CDR3 runs 14 residues. The CDR3 DNA reads TGTGCCAGCAGCTTGGGGACAGTATCCTACGAGCAGTACTTC. Protein product: CASSLGTVSYEQYF. The variable domain in full, completed from reference TRBV5-6 and TRBJ2-7, reads DAGVTQSPTHLIKTRGQQVTLRCSPKSGHDTVSWYQQALGQGPQFIFQYYEEEERQRGNFPDRFSGHQFPNYSSELNVNALLLGDSALYLCASSLGTVSYEQYFGPGTRLTVT.

The chain combines TRBV7-2 with TRBJ2-7, with a weak D call TRBD1 (5 bases). Between the trimmed V and J ends, which lost 1 base and 6 bases, there was a span of 13 bases. Per the germline V gene, CDR1 is SGHTA and CDR2 is FQGNSA. This CDR3 contains 14 residues. CDR3 in amino acids: CASSLGGKASEQYF. The CDR3, as DNA: TGTGCCAGCAGCTTAGGGGGCAAAGCTTCCGAGCAGTACTTC.

The V and J genes are TRBV6-6 and TRBJ2-5, with D uncertain. With 2 bases removed from V and 5 bases from J, the gap between germline ends came to 9 bases. The CDR3 sequence is 13 residues long. Germline assignment: CDR1 MNHNY and CDR2 SVGAGI (reference sequence). CDR3 amino acids: CASSYVAVETQYF. The CDR3, as DNA: TGTGCCAGCAGTTACGTTGCAGTGGAGACCCAGTACTTC.

On this clone: Sequence at one end of the junction differs from germline and may be a read error. This chain uses TRBV9 with TRBJ2-7, with TRBD1 identical over 7 bases. CDR3 length: 15 amino acids. Germline CDR1 and CDR2: SGDLS and YYNGEE. The CDR3 bases are TGTGCCAACAGCGTAGCTGGTACAGGGGTGAACGAGCAGTACTTC. Translation: CANSVAGTGVNEQYF.

The rearrangement uses TRBV5-1 and TRBJ1-5, with 7 positions matching TRBD1. V lost 0 bases and J lost 6; bases outside the gene matches: 6. This CDR3 spans 15 amino acids. The V gene's germline CDR1 is SGHRS and CDR2 YFSETQ. The CDR3 sequence is CASSLGGGLGQPQHF. CDR3 nucleotides: TGCGCCAGCAGCTTGGGAGGGGGCTTGGGTCAGCCCCAGCATTTT.

This clone was recorded only once. The gene calls are TRBV9 and TRBJ2-3; 13 bases map to TRBD2. Losses at the gene ends were 3 bases for V and 3 bases for J; bases not matched to a gene: 10. The CDR3 length is 18 residues. From germline, CDR1 is SGDLS and CDR2 YYNGEE. The CDR3 reads CASSGRTSGGRGTDTQYF. The CDR3 DNA sequence: TGTGCCAGCAGCGGTAGGACTAGCGGGGGCAGGGGAACAGATACGCAGTATTTT.

This rearrangement joins TRBV7-3 to TRBJ2-7; D may be TRBD2 (7 bases). Trimming removed 5 bases from V and 1 base from J, with 15 bases in between. Germline V gene data show CDR1 as SGHTA and CDR2 as FQGTGA. CDR3 length: 15 residues. The CDR3 spells CASSLKGGPSYEQYF. The CDR3 nucleotides read TGTGCCAGCAGCCTAAAGGGGGGGCCTTCCTACGAGCAGTACTTC.

The genes are TRBV7-3 and TRBJ2-1; 10 bases map to TRBD2. J was trimmed by 0 bases and V by 1 base; bases with no gene match: 9. The CDR3 loop spans 19 amino acids. Germline-derived CDR1 and CDR2 are SGHTA and FQGTGA. CDR3 sequence (DNA): TGTGCCAGCAGCTTAAAAGGCACTAGCGGGACCAGCTCCTACAATGAGCAGTTCTTC. This translates into CASSLKGTSGTSSYNEQFF.

The chain recombines TRBV9 with TRBJ1-1; D perhaps matches TRBD1 (5 bases). CDR3 length: 14 residues. Trimming cost V 4 bases and J 1 base, with 11 bases left between them. Germline V gene lookup returns CDR1 SGDLS and CDR2 YYNGEE. The CDR3 protein is CASSPWTRNTEAFF. Written as DNA, the CDR3 is TGTGCCAGCAGCCCGTGGACACGGAACACTGAAGCTTTCTTT.

V and J are TRBV10-2 and TRBJ2-1, with D maybe TRBD1 (5 bases). V was shortened by 3 bases and J by 3 bases, with 9 bases between the two germline ends. The germline CDR1 and CDR2 sequences are WSHSY and SAAADI. The CDR3 consists of 14 residues. CDR3 in DNA: TGCGCCAGCAGTGAAGGTCAGGGCTACAATGAGCAGTTCTTC. Protein product: CASSEGQGYNEQFF.

This chain joins TRBV6-5 and TRBJ2-7; 7 bases are a match to TRBD2. CDR1 MNHEY and CDR2 SVGAGI come from the germline V gene. CDR3 length equals 15 residues. The J segment lost 2 bases and the V segment lost 2 bases, leaving 6 bases of the junction unmatched. CDR3 loop: CASSYTQAGTYEQYF. The CDR3 nucleotides read TGTGCCAGCAGTTACACCCAAGCGGGAACCTACGAGCAGTACTTC.

This chain connects TRBV5-1 to TRBJ2-3; 11 bases line up with TRBD2. The germline CDR1 and CDR2 sequences are SGHRS and YFSETQ. The CDR3 extends over 20 amino acids. The trim removed 4 bases at V and 3 bases at J, leaving 19 bases unmatched. CDR3 in DNA: TGCGCCAGCAGCCGCCTAGGGGGTAGCGGGGGGGCAGTCGGTACAGATACGCAGTATTTT. Its protein is CASSRLGGSGGAVGTDTQYF.